The 14 T cell receptor beta chains below come from one sample, sequenced in a study of shared clonotypes between healthy human individuals. Here immunoSEQ multiplex PCR was the method, and the copy in TCRdb shows in-frame clones only, minus some. The sample holds 2 million to 2.5 million clones, approximately 93% seen once. The sequenced material came from naive CD4+ T cells from PBMCs. Subset: CD45RA+ positively selected. All receptors come from a man between 18 and 29 years old in good health. Some clones in this sample may be carry-over from other donors' samples.

V is TRBV9 and J is TRBJ2-3, with unresolved D. Germline V lookup: CDR1 SGDLS, CDR2 YYNGEE. This CDR3 comprises 12 residues. V lost 6 bases and J lost 2, with 7 bases in between. The CDR3 nucleotides are TGTGCCAGCAACACTGACACAGATACGCAGTATTTT. Translation gives CASNTDTDTQYF.

V usage is TRBV4-1 and J usage is TRBJ2-1; no firm D call. This CDR3 contains 17 residues. Per the germline V gene, CDR1 is MGHRA and CDR2 is YSYEKL. Trimming removed 2 bases at V and 6 bases at J, with 20 bases between. The CDR3, as DNA: TGCGCCAGCAGCCAATCTGGCGACTCATCCTTCCCCAATGAGCAGTTCTTC. Translated, it gives CASSQSGDSSFPNEQFF.

V is TRBV27 and J is TRBJ2-1; 8 nucleotides match TRBD2. J was trimmed by 6 bases and V by 3 bases; bases with no gene match: 7. Germline assignment: CDR1 MNHEY and CDR2 SMNVEV (reference sequence). The CDR3 consists of 15 residues. In DNA, the CDR3 is TGTGCCAGCAGTTTCGGGGTAGCGGGAATCAATGAGCAGTTCTTC. Protein product: CASSFGVAGINEQFF.

The CDR3 DNA reads TGCGCCAGCAGCCAAGGGCCGGTCAACTATCAGCCCCAGCATTTT. Its translation: CASSQGPVNYQPQHF. The genes are TRBV4-1 and TRBJ1-5, with D uncertain. CDR1 and CDR2 from the germline V gene are MGHRA and YSYEKL. The V end was cut by 1 base, the J end by 5 bases, with 12 bases between. This CDR3 is 15 amino acids long.

V gene TRBV6-1 combines with J gene TRBJ2-7, with D tentatively TRBD1 (6 bases). The germline V gene has CDR1 MNHNS and CDR2 SASEGT. There are 13 residues in the CDR3. Trimming left V 2 bases short and J 5 bases short, with 10 bases between. DNA for the CDR3: TGTGCCAGCAGTGAACAGGGGACGGACGAGCAGTACTTC. Protein: CASSEQGTDEQYF.

As DNA, the CDR3 is TGTGCCAGCAGTTCTTACAGGGCGATCGTGGAGTACTTC. Its protein product is CASSSYRAIVEYF. The J gene is TRBJ2-4, the V gene TRBV28, with a tentative D call TRBD1 (6 bases). Germline V gene data show CDR1 as MDHEN and CDR2 as SYDVKM. This CDR3 has 13 residues. The V end was cut by 4 bases, the J end by 14 bases, with 18 bases between.

Concerning this clone itself: The identical CDR3 is also encoded by other nucleotide sequences in the sample. V usage is TRBV29-1 and J usage is TRBJ1-1, with no clear D. CDR1 SQVTM and CDR2 ANQGSEA come from the germline V gene. V lost 4 bases and J lost 1, with 4 bases in between. The CDR3 contains 11 residues. CDR3 nucleotides: TGCAGCGTTGCACGGAACACTGAAGCTTTCTTT. Translation: CSVARNTEAFF.

The chain combines TRBV5-4 with TRBJ2-7, with D perhaps TRBD1 or TRBD2 (5 bases each). The V end lost 4 bases, the J end lost 0 bases, and 14 bases lay between the germline ends. Germline assignment: CDR1 SGHNT and CDR2 YYREEE (reference sequence). The CDR3 contains 15 residues. This CDR3 reads CASSRDLYSSYEQYF. The CDR3 DNA sequence: TGTGCCAGCAGCCGGGACCTATATAGCTCCTACGAGCAGTACTTC. Filled out from reference TRBV5-4 and TRBJ2-7, the complete variable domain reads ETGVTQSPTHLIKTRGQQVTLRCSSQSGHNTVSWYQQALGQGPQFIFQYYREEENGRGNFPPRFSGLQFPNYSSELNVNALELDDSALYLCASSRDLYSSYEQYFGPGTRLTVT.

V and J are TRBV7-3 and TRBJ1-2; no clear D gene. Trimming stripped 0 bases from V and 6 bases from J, with 8 bases between. Germline CDR1 is SGHTA and CDR2 is FQGTGA. CDR3 length equals 13 residues. CDR3 bases: TGTGCCAGCAGCTTAACAGGGATCGATGGCTACACCTTC. Encoded protein: CASSLTGIDGYTF. Full variable domain (outside the CDR3, taken from reference TRBV7-3 and TRBJ1-2): GAGVSQTPSNKVTEKGKYVELRCDPISGHTALYWYRQSLGQGPEFLIYFQGTGAADDSGLPNDRFFAVRPEGSVSTLKIQRTERGDSAVYLCASSLTGIDGYTFGSGTRLTVV.

This clone was picked up one time. The rearrangement links TRBV7-9 to TRBJ2-3; the D gene could be TRBD1 or TRBD2 (5 bases each). This CDR3 spans 15 amino acids. CDR1 SEHNR and CDR2 FQNEAQ come from the germline V gene (reference sequence). Trimming left V 1 base short and J 0 bases short, with 8 bases between. The CDR3, as DNA: TGTGCCAGCAGCTTAGGGGGGATAAGCACAGATACGCAGTATTTT. Translation gives CASSLGGISTDTQYF.

V is TRBV25-1 and J is TRBJ1-3; D may be TRBD1 (5 bases). Trimming removed 9 bases from V and 0 bases from J, with 15 bases in between. Germline CDR1 is MGHDK and CDR2 is SYGVNS. The CDR3 sequence is 15 residues long. The DNA for the CDR3 is TGTGCCAGTACTAATACAGGTTTCTCTGGAAACACCATATATTTT. This translates into CASTNTGFSGNTIYF.

The rearrangement uses TRBV28 and TRBJ1-5; maybe TRBD1 (5 bases). V was pared by 7 bases and J by 0 bases, with 10 bases between. The CDR3 has 14 amino acids. Germline values: CDR1 MDHEN, CDR2 SYDVKM. The CDR3 bases are TGTGCCAGCAATGGACAATATAGCAATCAGCCCCAGCATTTT. Translating gives CASNGQYSNQPQHF.

The V call is TRBV6-5, the J call TRBJ1-2, with D unresolved. In germline, CDR1 is MNHEY, CDR2 SVGAGI. V gave up 6 bases and J gave up 4 bases, with 6 bases separating them. The CDR3 is 11 residues long. The CDR3, as DNA: TGTGCCAGCAGAGGATTCTATGGCTACACCTTC. Translated, it gives CASRGFYGYTF.

A remark on this clone: In the same sample, other DNA sequences code for this CDR3. V usage is TRBV6-4 and J usage is TRBJ1-1; D is possibly TRBD1 (6 bases). V shed 5 bases and J shed 0 bases, with 7 bases lying between them. CDR3 length: 13 amino acids. Germline assignment: CDR1 MRHNA and CDR2 SNTAGT. The CDR3 region is CASSRTVNTEAFF. The CDR3 DNA is TGTGCCAGCAGTCGGACAGTGAACACTGAAGCTTTCTTT.